The present TCR beta chain was sequenced within a study of blood T cells in healthy people across ages. As for the study in general: Template switching picked up about one barcoded beta molecule for each two T cells. Regarding the study as a whole: More naive CD4+ cells and higher diversity were found in long-lived than in aged donors. Higher naive T cell percentage went strongly together with higher TCR beta diversity.

The CDR3 consists of 13 residues. V was pared by 3 bases and J by 6 bases, with 14 bases between. Germline V lookup: CDR1 DFQATT, CDR2 SNEGSKA (reference sequence). Together with a sample-barcoded 5' primer, a J-beta primer mix was included in a second PCR lasting about 6 to 12 cycles. One entry per CDR3 protein results from TCRdb running MiXCR on the 5' RACE reads. The table lists 1.5 million to 2 million distinct CDR3 sequences, roughly 28% of them singletons. This clonotype was detected only a few times. Antigen: not known. The V gene is TRBV20-1, the J gene TRBJ1-2; D is possibly TRBD1 (5 bases). The source material was blood. The sequence was obtained from a woman aged 25 to 39 in good health. The CDR3 reads CSASSYGTDGYTF. The CDR3 DNA reads TGCAGTGCTAGTAGCTATGGGACCGATGGCTACACCTTC.